A selection of T cell receptor beta chains follows, all from one sample in a study of spatial heterogeneity in lung cancer. TCRdb re-analysed the 5' RACE reads in MiXCR, keeping a single row per CDR3 protein. Among about 38,000 distinct CDR3 sequences listed, 5.2% were seen once. The input for sequencing was PBMCs, taken at surgery. These receptor sequences come from a female donor with early-stage non-small cell lung cancer. CDR3s include the opening cysteine and the closing phenylalanine or tryptophan. The D gene is left open where the match is weak. Size is stated for part of the rows, as once, few or many counts, or as a class when the clone is expanded.

TRBV6-6	-	few	TRBJ2-6	TGTGCCAGCAGTTACCTGGGCAGTGCTGGGGCCAACGTCCTGACTTTC	CASSYLGSAGANVLTF
TRBV7-9	-	few	TRBJ2-3	TGTGCCAGCAGCTCCCACACAGATACGCAGTATTTT	CASSSHTDTQYF
TRBV19	-	many	TRBJ1-4	TGTGCCAGCTCCCTTGCAACTAATGAAAAACTGTTTTTT	CASSLATNEKLFF
TRBV9	-	many	TRBJ1-4	TGTGCCAGCAGCTTCCGAGATTTCGCTAATGAAAAACTGTTTTTT	CASSFRDFANEKLFF
TRBV12-3/TRBV12-4	-	many	TRBJ2-3	TGTGCCAGCAGTTTGGGTTCTCGGTTCCGCACAGATACGCAGTATTTT	CASSLGSRFRTDTQYF
TRBV12-3/TRBV12-4	-	-	TRBJ2-2	TGTGCCAGCAGAACGACAGGACGGGGGGAGCTGTTTTTT	CASRTTGRGELFF
TRBV10-1	-	many	TRBJ1-1	TGCGCCAGCAGTGAAAGAGGGGATACTGAAGCTTTCTTT	CASSERGDTEAFF
TRBV4-2	TRBD2	many	TRBJ2-7	TGTGCCAGCAGCCCCCCAAGATCGGGAGGCCTCTCCTACGAGCAGTACTTC	CASSPPRSGGLSYEQYF
TRBV9	TRBD1	many	TRBJ1-3	TGTGCCAGCAGCAAACGACAGGGCAGCTCTGGAAACACCATATATTTT	CASSKRQGSSGNTIYF
TRBV7-6	TRBD2	few	TRBJ2-1	TGTGCCAGCAGCTTAGGAGAGCGGGGGAGTTCCTACAATGAGCAGTTCTTC	CASSLGERGSSYNEQFF
TRBV3-1	-	many	TRBJ1-6	TGTGCCAGCAGCCAAGCATCAGGGCGGTCACCCCTCCACTTT	CASSQASGRSPLHF